This T cell receptor beta chain was recorded in a study of blood T cell repertoires in COVID-19. The V and J ends lost 7 bases and 0 bases respectively, with 13 bases between them. The CDR3 consists of 15 residues. CDR1 is SEHNR and CDR2 is FQNEAQ in the germline V gene (reference sequence). Libraries were prepared by immunoSEQ multiplex PCR; TCRdb keeps only in-frame clonotypes and omits some of them. The table includes 100,000 to 130,000 clones, roughly 88% detected once. The sequence came from a man in his fifties with active or convalescent COVID-19. The rearrangement joins TRBV7-9 to TRBJ2-1; a weak D match, TRBD2 (5 bases). The sequencing sample was made of peripheral blood. The CDR3 sequence: CASTPSGSSYNEQFF. CDR3 bases: TGTGCCAGCACCCCGAGCGGAAGCTCCTACAATGAGCAGTTCTTC.